This passage covers 25 T cell receptor beta chains from one sample sequenced in a study of PD-1 blockade in mismatch repair-deficient tumors. The method was immunoSEQ multiplex PCR; TCRdb's version includes in-frame clones alone and lacks a portion of them. The sample consists of tens of thousands of clones, roughly 80% of them appearing once. The sequenced sample was peripheral blood, obtained 44 weeks after starting pembrolizumab. These receptors were obtained from an adult with mismatch repair-deficient cancer.

The rearrangement links TRBV2 to TRBJ1-5, with D uncertain. V lost 7 bases to trimming and J lost 6 bases, with 19 bases between them. CDR1 SNHLY and CDR2 FYNNEI come from the germline V gene. The CDR3 length is 15 residues. The DNA for the CDR3 is TGTGCCAGCACCCCCCGGACTTCAACGGGTCAGCCCCAGCATTTT. Its translation: CASTPRTSTGQPQHF.

This chain links TRBV4-1 with TRBJ1-4, with TRBD1 matching over 7 bases. The germline V gene has CDR1 MGHRA and CDR2 YSYEKL. V lost 5 bases, J lost 5 bases, and 8 bases stayed unmatched. The CDR3 has 15 amino acids. CDR3 in amino acids: CASSTTGVGNEKLFF. Written as DNA, the CDR3 is TGCGCCAGCAGCACAACAGGGGTCGGGAATGAAAAACTGTTTTTT.

The gene calls are TRBV9 and TRBJ1-4; the D is unclear. Germline values: CDR1 SGDLS, CDR2 YYNGEE. The CDR3 spans 14 residues. The V gene lost 0 bases and the J gene lost 8 bases, with 11 bases spanning the gap. The DNA for the CDR3 is TGTGCCAGCAGCGTAGCCAGCGCGAGGGAAAAACTGTTTTTT. This translates into CASSVASAREKLFF.

The V gene is TRBV7-9, the J gene TRBJ2-3; D may match TRBD1 or TRBD2 (5 bases each). CDR1 is SEHNR, CDR2 FQNEAQ, per germline (reference sequence). This CDR3 contains 16 residues. Trimming stripped 3 bases from V and 0 bases from J, with 13 bases between. The CDR3 coding sequence is TGTGCCAGCAGCTTCCGGGACGGGCCTAGCACAGATACGCAGTATTTT. Amino acids: CASSFRDGPSTDTQYF.

This clone was recorded only once. The chain joins TRBV6-1 to TRBJ2-7, with no clear D. Germline CDR1 is MNHNS and CDR2 is SASEGT. There are 18 residues in the CDR3. Trimming removed 4 bases from V and 2 bases from J, with 24 bases in between. CDR3 in DNA: TGTGCCAGCAGTGGGGATCCCCTGGATTACAGATTAACCTACGAGCAGTACTTC. It specifies CASSGDPLDYRLTYEQYF.

This clone was seen repeatedly, ten times or more. The chain is built from TRBV9 and TRBJ1-5; D uncertain. V was clipped by 4 bases and J by 2 bases, with 13 bases between them. There are 15 residues in the CDR3. Per germline, CDR1 SGDLS and CDR2 YYNGEE. The CDR3 DNA follows: TGTGCCAGCAGCACCGGTCCCCAGGGCAATCAGCCCCAGCATTTT. Translating gives CASSTGPQGNQPQHF.

The chain joins TRBV19 to TRBJ2-7, with 11 bases that match TRBD2. Losses at the gene ends were 6 bases for V and 3 bases for J; bases not matched to a gene: 7. The CDR3 length is 15 residues. The germline CDR1 and CDR2 sequences are LNHDA and SQIVND (reference sequence). For the CDR3, the DNA is TGTGCCAGTAGCATCGGGACTAGCGGAAACTACGAGCAGTACTTC. This sequence encodes CASSIGTSGNYEQYF.

The rearrangement joins TRBV7-9 to TRBJ2-7; D assignment may be TRBD1 or TRBD2 (5 bases each). V gave up 5 bases and J gave up 4 bases, with 15 bases separating them. Germline CDR1 is SEHNR and CDR2 is FQNEAQ (reference sequence). There are 14 residues in the CDR3. CDR3 residues: CASSPRDATYEQYF. Here the CDR3 DNA reads TGTGCCAGCAGCCCCCGGGACGCAACGTACGAGCAGTACTTC.

CDR3 protein: CATSSLSRLAEWYLSYNEQFF. DNA for the CDR3: TGTGCCACCAGCAGTCTCTCCCGACTAGCGGAGTGGTATTTGTCCTACAATGAGCAGTTCTTC. V usage is TRBV15 and J usage is TRBJ2-1, with TRBD2 matching 9 bases. The trim removed 3 bases at V and 1 base at J, leaving 19 bases unmatched. This CDR3 spans 21 amino acids. Germline values: CDR1 LNHNV, CDR2 YYDKDF (reference sequence).

V and J are TRBV2 and TRBJ2-7; D is possibly TRBD1 or TRBD2 (6 bases each). CDR1 and CDR2 from the germline V gene are SNHLY and FYNNEI. The V end was cut by 10 bases, the J end by 3 bases, with 16 bases between. The CDR3 loop spans 13 amino acids. This CDR3 reads CATSGGEYYEQYF. The DNA of the CDR3 is TGTGCCACCTCCGGGGGCGAGTACTACGAGCAGTACTTC.

This clone was observed once. The V and J genes are TRBV5-6 and TRBJ2-3; possibly TRBD2 for D (5 bases). The germline V gene has CDR1 SGHDT and CDR2 YYEEEE. The CDR3 has 14 residues. V dropped 3 bases and J dropped 2 bases, with 10 bases sitting between them. CDR3: CASSSTDYTDTQYF. For the CDR3, the DNA is TGTGCCAGCAGCTCTACAGACTACACAGATACGCAGTATTTT.

The table lists this clone with a few counts. The J gene is TRBJ2-7, the V gene TRBV28, with D hard to call. Germline V gives CDR1 MDHEN, CDR2 SYDVKM. Trimming removed 3 bases at V and 7 bases at J, with 13 bases between. The length of the CDR3 is 13 residues. CDR3 DNA: TGTGCCAGCAGTTTTTCTAGGTGGGGAGAGCAGTACTTC. Its protein product is CASSFSRWGEQYF.

This clone has more than one count but fewer than ten. The rearrangement joins TRBV27 to TRBJ2-7; 7 bases agree with TRBD2. After removal of 4 bases from V and 7 bases from J, the junction contained 10 bases not matched to a gene. CDR3 length equals 14 residues. The germline CDR1 and CDR2 sequences are MNHEY and SMNVEV (reference sequence). CDR3 residues: CASSWGGSSGEQYF. CDR3 sequence (DNA): TGTGCCAGCAGTTGGGGCGGGAGTTCGGGGGAGCAGTACTTC.

The chain combines TRBV27 with TRBJ1-1, with D possibly matching TRBD1 (6 bases). Germline-derived CDR1 and CDR2 are MNHEY and SMNVEV (reference sequence). Trimming removed 8 bases from V and 2 bases from J, with 21 bases in between. The CDR3 runs 16 residues. The CDR3 sequence: CASYYHRAQVNTEAFF. The CDR3 coding sequence is TGTGCCAGCTACTACCACAGGGCTCAAGTTAACACTGAAGCTTTCTTT.

V gene TRBV2 combines with J gene TRBJ2-3; 7 positions agree with TRBD2. The CDR3 is made up of 15 amino acids. V lost 7 bases to trimming and J lost 5 bases; unmatched junction nucleotides: 12. CDR1 and CDR2 from the germline V gene are SNHLY and FYNNEI. The CDR3 nucleotides are TGTGCCAGCACGGGGCTAGCGGAAGGGATAGATACGCAGTATTTT. It translates to CASTGLAEGIDTQYF.

The chain employs TRBV30 and TRBJ2-1; 7 bases match TRBD2. Germline values: CDR1 GTSNPN, CDR2 SVGIG (reference sequence). V lost 0 bases, J lost 4 bases, and 6 bases stayed unmatched. CDR3 length: 15 amino acids. CDR3 bases: TGTGCCTGGAGTGTACGCCGCGGGGGTTACAATGAGCAGTTCTTC. It codes for CAWSVRRGGYNEQFF. Together with reference TRBV30 and TRBJ2-1, the CDR3 gives the full variable domain: SQTIHQWPATLVQPVGSPLSLECTVEGTSNPNLYWYRQAAGRGLQLLFYSVGIGQISSEVPQNLSASRPQDRQFILSSKKLLLSDSGFYLCAWSVRRGGYNEQFFGPGTRLTVL.

CDR3 bases: TGTGCCAGCAGCTCTCCACCGGGACAGGGTTGGGAGCAGTACTTC. It yields the protein CASSSPPGQGWEQYF. The chain has TRBV4-2 and TRBJ2-7; 9 nucleotides line up with TRBD1. This CDR3 spans 15 amino acids. Germline loops: CDR1 LGHNA, CDR2 YNFKEQ. V shed 5 bases, J shed 7 bases, and the junction held 12 bases outside the gene matches.

The chain couples TRBV19 to TRBJ2-5, with D perhaps matching TRBD2 (6 bases). V lost 7 bases and J lost 3, with 12 bases in between. The V gene's germline CDR1 is LNHDA and CDR2 SQIVND (reference sequence). There are 13 residues in the CDR3. For the CDR3, the DNA is TGTGCCAGTATAGGAGGGAGTGAAGAGACCCAGTACTTC. It codes for CASIGGSEETQYF. Looking up the rest from reference TRBV19 and TRBJ2-5 gives the full variable domain: DGGITQSPKYLFRKEGQNVTLSCEQNLNHDAMYWYRQDPGQGLRLIYYSQIVNDFQKGDIAEGYSVSREKKESFPLTVTSAQKNPTAFYLCASIGGSEETQYFGPGTRLLVL.

CDR3 sequence (DNA): TGCGCCAGCAGCTCGATCCCGACCCAGGGGTTGTCCTACAATGAGCAGTTCTTC. This codes for CASSSIPTQGLSYNEQFF. The chain links TRBV5-1 to TRBJ2-1, with D maybe TRBD1 (6 bases). This CDR3 is built from 18 residues. The V end was cut by 3 bases, the J end by 1 base, with 20 bases between. Germline-derived CDR1 and CDR2 are SGHRS and YFSETQ. Filled out from reference TRBV5-1 and TRBJ2-1, the complete variable domain reads KAGVTQTPRYLIKTRGQQVTLSCSPISGHRSVSWYQQTPGQGLQFLFEYFSETQRNKGNFPGRFSGRQFSNSRSEMNVSTLELGDSALYLCASSSIPTQGLSYNEQFFGPGTRLTVL.

The CDR3 DNA follows: TGTGCCAGCAGTTTAAGGACCCTGGGGGACGGGGAGCTGTTTTTT. Protein: CASSLRTLGDGELFF. The chain is built from TRBV27 and TRBJ2-2; D may correspond to TRBD1 or TRBD2 (5 bases each). Germline loops: CDR1 MNHEY, CDR2 SMNVEV (reference sequence). V lost 2 bases to trimming and J lost 7 bases, with 14 bases between them. This CDR3 has 15 residues.

Concerning this clone: Distinct nucleotide sequences in the sample also encode this CDR3. The chain employs TRBV11-3 and TRBJ2-3, with D hard to call. Germline-derived CDR1 and CDR2 are SGHNT and YENEEA. The CDR3 is 13 residues long. Trimming removed 0 bases from V and 6 bases from J, with 7 bases in between. The CDR3 spells CASSLDGTDTQYF. In DNA form, the CDR3 reads TGTGCCAGCAGCTTAGACGGAACCGATACGCAGTATTTT.

V usage is TRBV29-1 and J usage is TRBJ1-1; D gene unclear. Trimming shortened V by 7 bases and J by 7 bases, and 4 bases separated the two germline ends. Germline lookup yields CDR1 SQVTM and CDR2 ANQGSEA. This CDR3 is 8 amino acids long. The CDR3 nucleotides are TGCAGCGCTGATGAAGCTTTCTTT. It codes for CSADEAFF. Full variable domain (outside the CDR3, taken from reference TRBV29-1 and TRBJ1-1): SAVISQKPSRDICQRGTSLTIQCQVDSQVTMMFWYRQQPGQSLTLIATANQGSEATYESGFVIDKFPISRPNLTFSTLTVSNMSPEDSSIYLCSADEAFFGQGTRLTVV.

The J gene is TRBJ1-1, the V gene TRBV7-9, with D perhaps matching TRBD1 (5 bases). Germline lookup yields CDR1 SEHNR and CDR2 FQNEAQ (reference sequence). The CDR3 extends over 12 amino acids. V gave up 9 bases and J gave up 0 bases, with 8 bases separating them. CDR3 in amino acids: CASGTVNTEAFF. CDR3 bases: TGTGCCAGTGGGACGGTGAACACTGAAGCTTTCTTT.

This clone has a single count. The CDR3 region is CASVSGRAGETQYF. In DNA, the CDR3 is TGTGCCAGCGTTTCCGGGAGGGCCGGGGAGACCCAGTACTTC. The rearrangement links TRBV6-5 to TRBJ2-5; 8 nucleotides match TRBD2. Unmatched junction bases numbered 10, after V lost 8 bases and J lost 5 bases. Germline CDR1 is MNHEY and CDR2 is SVGAGI. The CDR3 extends over 14 amino acids.

This clone appeared once. The J gene is TRBJ2-3, the V gene TRBV12-5; 14 nucleotides agree with TRBD2. CDR3 length: 17 amino acids. V trimming: 6 bases; J trimming: 3 bases; junction bases outside the gene matches: 8. CDR1 LGHNT and CDR2 FRNRAP come from the germline V gene. The CDR3: CASGRGTSGRSTDTQYF. The CDR3 bases are TGTGCTAGTGGGAGGGGGACTAGCGGGAGATCGACAGATACGCAGTATTTT.